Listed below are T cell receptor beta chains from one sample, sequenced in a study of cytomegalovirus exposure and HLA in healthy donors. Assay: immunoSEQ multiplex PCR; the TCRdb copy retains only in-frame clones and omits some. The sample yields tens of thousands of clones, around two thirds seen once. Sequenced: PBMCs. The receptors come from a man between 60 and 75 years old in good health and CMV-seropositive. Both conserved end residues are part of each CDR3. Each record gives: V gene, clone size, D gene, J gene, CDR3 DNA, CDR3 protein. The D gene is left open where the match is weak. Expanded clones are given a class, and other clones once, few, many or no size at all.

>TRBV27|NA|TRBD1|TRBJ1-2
TGTGCCAGCAGTTTCCTCCCCGCGGGACAGCATGATGGCTACACCTTC
CASSFLPAGQHDGYTF
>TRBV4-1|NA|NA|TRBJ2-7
TGCGCCAGCAGCCAAGTTGGAGAGGGTGGGCAGTACTTC
CASSQVGEGGQYF
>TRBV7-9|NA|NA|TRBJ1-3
TGTTCCAGCAGCCTACAGGGCTCTGGAAACACCATATATTTT
CSSSLQGSGNTIYF
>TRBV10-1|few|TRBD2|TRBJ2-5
TGCGCCAGCAGTGATAGGACTAGCGAGACCCAGTACTTC
CASSDRTSETQYF
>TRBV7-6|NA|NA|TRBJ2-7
TGTGCCAGCAGCTTCCCGGGTGGCGAGCAGTACTTC
CASSFPGGEQYF
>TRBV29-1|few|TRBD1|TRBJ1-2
TGCAGCGTCGGGACAGGGGAGAGCGGCTACACCTTC
CSVGTGESGYTF
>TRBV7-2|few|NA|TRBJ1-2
TGTGCCAGCACTTTGAGCAACTATGGCTACACCTTC
CASTLSNYGYTF
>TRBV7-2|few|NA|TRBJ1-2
TGTGCCAGCAGCTACCGGACAAGAAATGGCTACACCTTC
CASSYRTRNGYTF
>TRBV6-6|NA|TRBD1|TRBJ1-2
TGTGCCAGCAGTCCCATACGACAGGGGGCAGACTATGGCTACACCTTC
CASSPIRQGADYGYTF
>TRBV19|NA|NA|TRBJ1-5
TGTGCCAGTAGTACACAGGATAGCAATCAGCCCCAGCATTTT
CASSTQDSNQPQHF
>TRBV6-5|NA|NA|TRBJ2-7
TGTGCCAGCAGTTACTCGGGGAGGACTCAGGGTTCCGAGCAGTACTTC
CASSYSGRTQGSEQYF
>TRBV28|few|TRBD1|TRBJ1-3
TGTGCCAGCAGTCCGACAGGGACTCCTGGAAACACCATATATTTT
CASSPTGTPGNTIYF
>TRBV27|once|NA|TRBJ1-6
TGTGCCAGCAGTTTATGGGCAGGGCAGAATTCACCCCTCCACTTT
CASSLWAGQNSPLHF
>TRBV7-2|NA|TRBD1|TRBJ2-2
TGTGCCAGCAGTCCCCCGGGACAGGGTGTCACCGGGGAGCTGTTTTTT
CASSPPGQGVTGELFF
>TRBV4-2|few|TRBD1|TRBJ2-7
TGTGCCAGCGTGAGGATTAGGAAAACAGGGGATTTTCCGGAGCAGTACTTC
CASVRIRKTGDFPEQYF
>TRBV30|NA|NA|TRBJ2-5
TGTGCCTGGAGTGGGATCGGACATCTTCAAGAGACCCAGTACTTC
CAWSGIGHLQETQYF
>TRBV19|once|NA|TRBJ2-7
TGTGCCAGTAGTGCGGGACTCCTATACGAGCAGTACTTC
CASSAGLLYEQYF
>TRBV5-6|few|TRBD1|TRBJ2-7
TGTGCCAGCAGCTCCTGGACAGGAGGATCCTACGAGCAGTACTTC
CASSSWTGGSYEQYF
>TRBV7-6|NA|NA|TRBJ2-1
TGTGCCAGCTCATCGGGTAGCTCCTACAATGAGCAGTTCTTC
CASSSGSSYNEQFF
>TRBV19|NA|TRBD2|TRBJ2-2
TGTGCCAGTATAGGCGGGGGGCCGAACACCGGGGAGCTGTTTTTT
CASIGGGPNTGELFF
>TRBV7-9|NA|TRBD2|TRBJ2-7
TGTGCCAGCAGCCTACTAGCGGGATACGAGCAGTACTTC
CASSLLAGYEQYF
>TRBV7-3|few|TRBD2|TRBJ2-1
TGTGCCAGCACATTCGCCGGACTAGCGGGAGGGCCCAACAATGAGCAGTTCTTC
CASTFAGLAGGPNNEQFF
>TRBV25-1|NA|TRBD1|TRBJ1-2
TGTGCCAGCAGTGGCTCCAGGGACAGGGGCTATGGCTACACCTTC
CASSGSRDRGYGYTF
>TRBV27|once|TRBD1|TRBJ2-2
TGTGCCAGCAGCCGGGACAGGGTTCGGTCCACCGGGGAGCTGTTTTTT
CASSRDRVRSTGELFF
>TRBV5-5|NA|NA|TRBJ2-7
TGTGCCAGCAGCTTGTGGCCGGGTGGCTACGAGCAGTACTTC
CASSLWPGGYEQYF
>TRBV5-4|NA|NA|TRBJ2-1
TGTGCCAGCAGGCCTTATGGGGAGCTGGATGAGCAGCTCTTC
CASRPYGELDEQLF
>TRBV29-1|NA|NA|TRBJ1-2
TGCAGCGTTGACTCGGACACCCATCCGGTCGACTACACCTTC
CSVDSDTHPVDYTF
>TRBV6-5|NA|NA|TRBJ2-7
TGTGCCAGCTCCCCCGGAGCCGGAGGGTACGAGCAGTACTTC
CASSPGAGGYEQYF
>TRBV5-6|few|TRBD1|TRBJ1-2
TGTGCCAGCAGCTTGGATCTGGGACAGGGACCCAACTATGGCTACACCTTC
CASSLDLGQGPNYGYTF
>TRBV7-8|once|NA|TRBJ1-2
TGTGCCAGCAGCTTAAGCCGCTCCTATGGCTACACCTTC
CASSLSRSYGYTF
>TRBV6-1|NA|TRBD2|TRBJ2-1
TGTGCCAGCAGTGAGACTAGCGGGAGCTCCTACAATGAGCAGTTCTTC
CASSETSGSSYNEQFF
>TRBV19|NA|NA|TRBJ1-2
TGTGCCAGTAGTCTCACACAGGGCTGGGCCTATGGCTACACCTTC
CASSLTQGWAYGYTF
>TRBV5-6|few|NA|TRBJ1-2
TGTGCCAGCAGCTCAGGGGCGGTGGATGGCTACACCTTC
CASSSGAVDGYTF